This T cell receptor beta chain came from a study of CXCR3-negative and CXCR3-positive naive CD8 T cells. The CDR3 loop spans 14 amino acids. UMI-labeled 5' RACE yielded the TRB cDNA libraries. TCRdb re-called the 5' RACE reads, yielding one record per CDR3 amino acid sequence without DNA. The sample's table shows over 100,000 distinct CDR3 sequences. The sequencing sample was made of naive CXCR3- CD8+ T cells from blood. The sample's subset: CD45RO-CCR7+CD27+CD95- naive CD8+ T cells lacking CXCR3 (TNR3-). The rearrangement links TRBV12-3 or TRBV12-4 to TRBJ2-3. The sequence was collected from a human donor in good health. Some clones in this sample may be carry-over from other donors' samples. CDR3 sequence reads: CASSFALSTDTQYF.